A few counts support the clone carrying this TCR beta chain. Its antigen is currently unknown. These data belong to a study of beta chain features in type 1 diabetes. Across the study: When patients were set against healthy donors, age, gender and cell yields were similar. Study results and caveats: People with Type 1 diabetes carried modestly yet significantly shorter TCRB CDR3s in all four CD4+ subsets. Type 1 diabetes patients showed fewer insertions and more deletions at VDJ junctions. Relative to healthy donors, patients appeared to have naive, central memory and Treg TCRB repertoires that were more similar.

The whole isolated RNA underwent reverse transcription, so sequencing captured expressed TCRB transcripts. Some clones are missing from TCRdb's copy, which holds only in-frame ones; the method was immunoSEQ multiplex PCR. The sample lists about 640,000 clones, roughly 12% seen once, with around 0.12% in the top ten. Donors underwent one heparinised blood draw, 90 to 150 mL on average. Sequenced: naive CD4+ T cells from blood. The receptor was derived from a man between 25 and 39 years old with type 1 diabetes.

For the CDR3, the DNA is TGTGCCAGCAGCTTAGGGGACTTCCCATACAATGAGCAGTTCTTC. Its protein is CASSLGDFPYNEQFF. This chain connects TRBV7-3 to TRBJ2-1; tentatively, D is TRBD2 (6 bases). CDR1 is SGHTA, CDR2 FQGTGA, per germline. The CDR3 consists of 15 residues. Trimming stripped 2 bases from V and 4 bases from J, with 12 bases between.